This T cell receptor (beta chain) was recovered during a study of cytomegalovirus exposure and HLA in healthy donors. Study-level information: Researchers previously reported finding 117 million unique TCR beta sequences from roughly 200 million T cells.

The PCR was carried out with 60 Vbeta primers and 13 Jbeta primers. Generated by immunoSEQ multiplex PCR, the TCRdb table keeps only in-frame clones and is missing some. Of 120,000 or so clones listed, approximately 65% are singletons. General study findings and limits: It was reported that TCR beta sequences correctly inferred the HLA-A and HLA-B alleles for most subjects. Later analysis identified a missense DCLRE1C variant that was linked to TCR beta V- and J-gene trimming.

This clone was seen once. Its antigen is unidentified. Germline-derived CDR1 and CDR2 are SGHTA and FQGNSA. V dropped 3 bases and J dropped 4 bases, with 13 bases sitting between them. The CDR3 has 14 residues. The V call is TRBV7-2, the J call TRBJ2-7; TRBD1 might be the D (6 bases). The sequenced sample was PBMCs. The sequence was obtained from a young man in good health and CMV-seronegative. CDR3 loop: CASSFGGLDYEQYF. The CDR3 DNA reads TGTGCCAGCAGCTTTGGGGGCCTAGATTACGAGCAGTACTTC.